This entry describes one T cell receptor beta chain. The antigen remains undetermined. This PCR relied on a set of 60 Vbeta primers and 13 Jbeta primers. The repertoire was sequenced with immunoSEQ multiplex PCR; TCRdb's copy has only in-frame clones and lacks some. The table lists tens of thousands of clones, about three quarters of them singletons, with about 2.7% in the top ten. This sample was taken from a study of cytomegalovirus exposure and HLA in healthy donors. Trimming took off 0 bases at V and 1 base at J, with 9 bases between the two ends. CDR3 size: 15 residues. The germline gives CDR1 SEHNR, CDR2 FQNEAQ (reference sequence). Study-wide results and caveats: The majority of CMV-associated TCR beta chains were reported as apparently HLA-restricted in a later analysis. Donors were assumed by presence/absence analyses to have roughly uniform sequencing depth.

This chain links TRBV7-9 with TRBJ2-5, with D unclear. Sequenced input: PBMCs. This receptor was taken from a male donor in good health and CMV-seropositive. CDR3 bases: TGTGCCAGCAGCTTAGCGCTGGAGTTCCAAGAGACCCAGTACTTC. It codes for CASSLALEFQETQYF.